This T cell receptor (beta chain) comes out of a study of cytomegalovirus exposure and HLA in healthy donors (dated by TCRdb to the late 2010s). In the study overall: An earlier analysis of around 600 of the donors reported about 250 Gb of sequence data and roughly 100 million unique TCR beta sequences from 150 million to 200 million T cells. Typing coverage varied by locus: 629-630 donors for A, B, C, DRB1 and DQB1; more than 500 for DQA1; more than 600 for DPA1; some 470 for DPB1. The study combined high-throughput TCR immunosequencing, statistical association of individual TCRs with disease status, and machine learning to predict cytomegalovirus infection status. In addition to the first cohort of several hundred subjects, a separate validation cohort of 120 different subjects was used. Donor age, sex, ethnicity and CMV serostatus were compiled together with the repertoire data. All discovery cohort repertoires had been generated using a single sequencing platform. A handful of DR-DQ haplotypes were handled as single units for association and clustering because linkage in the cohort was strong. The study aimed to test whether signatures of past pathogen exposure could be identified by cataloging public T cell receptors. Roughly 310 gigabases of sequencing data and some 85 million unique TCR sequences were included in an early release covering 550 to 800 HLA-typed donors. The study used immunosequencing to profile the T cell repertoires of under 700 subjects and linked those repertoires to cytomegalovirus serostatus. Rather than drawing on any new phenotypic data, the later analysis identified candidate immune exposures from TCR beta sequences and the way those sequences occurred across donors. In an earlier analysis of around 540 of the donors, high-throughput TCR beta sequencing was used to judge whether each TCR beta V gene segment behaved as functional or pseudogenic. Among roughly 370 genotyped donors of the cohort, an average of about 240,000 unique TCR beta nucleotide sequences were sequenced per donor, roughly a sixth of them non-productive. To study patterns of TCR occurrence, a later analysis re-analyzed previously published TCR beta repertoires from around 660 donors and added high-resolution HLA genotyping. HLA typing covered class I and class II loci at four-digit resolution. Among the roughly 400 genotyped donors, around 81% belonged to the genetic ancestry cluster associated with self-reported Caucasian donors. Genome-wide SNP genotypes for about 65% of the roughly 700 donors were used in a later genetic analysis, which treated that subset as a discovery cohort.

Study-wide conclusions, independent of this receptor: Most TCR sequences were observed very rarely across donors, whereas some public TCRs were present in many individuals. In a later genetic analysis, fewer N-insertions in productive TCRs were reported among donors in an Asian-associated ancestry cluster than the approximately 710-donor mean. Only TCR beta chains were sequenced in this cohort, and the absence of alpha or paired-chain data limited detectable features. The study gave a list of under 200 TCR beta chains associated with cytomegalovirus. In a later analysis, HLA-associated TCR beta chains were found to be more clonally expanded and to have lower generation probabilities than equally common non-associated chains. For the cohort, immune exposure information was limited to CMV serostatus. A later analysis associated about 17,000 TCR beta sequences with specific HLA alleles at a false discovery rate of 0.05. The classifier was reported to diagnose cytomegalovirus status with high specificity and sensitivity in both the original and validation cohorts. A group of highly shared sequence variants was considered likely to be a technical artifact of the sequencing pipeline. A later analysis found that most CMV-associated TCR beta chains appeared HLA-restricted, with HLA associations seemingly driven largely by CMV exposure. Correlated functional status among segregating V segments might be attributable to linkage disequilibrium, but an unknown experimental factor could not be ruled out. HLA typing was unavailable for some donors at each locus, so association tests used only the typed subset. In an earlier analysis of some 640 of the donors, most TCR beta V segments were observed in productive rearrangements about 87% or about 30% of the time, broadly matching IMGT annotations. When HLA alleles, especially DR and DQ, strongly co-occurred, TCR associations were difficult to assign to individual alleles. Several of the top co-occurrence clusters appeared to be linked to parvovirus B19, influenza, CMV and Epstein-Barr virus, according to a later analysis. A few of the identified cytomegalovirus-associated TCR beta chains were confirmed in vitro to be specific for cytomegalovirus antigens. A further reported finding was that TCR beta sequences accurately predicted the HLA-A and HLA-B alleles for most subjects in the first cohort. Because counts were too low, about 15 rarely observed V segments, including chromosome 9 orphons, were left out of the earlier analysis of 500 to 650 of the donors. A later genetic analysis associated a missense DCLRE1C variant with V-gene and J-gene trimming of TCR beta chains, and an independent cohort replicated the association. Some IMGT-functional V segments, including TRBV6-2 and TRBV6-3, could not be told apart with the 87-base-pair reads, so those segments were excluded. In a later analysis, TCR association rates were found to vary across HLA loci, with the most associated TCRs seen for DRB1 alleles and the fewest for HLA-C alleles. According to the authors, the approach could potentially be generalized to other disease states and immunological phenotypes. Presence/absence analyses assumed roughly uniform sequencing depth across donors, an assumption that may not hold.

Concerning this clone: Its binding antigen is unknown. Per-nucleotide qualities are absent, and no much larger clonotype sits a single base away.

The library was obtained by the immunoSEQ multiplex PCR assay. For the multiplex PCR, a mixture combining 60 forward primers for TCR Vbeta segments and 13 reverse primers for TCR Jbeta segments was used. A multiplex PCR assay on genomic DNA amplified the CDR3 region of rearranged TCR beta genes. The Illumina HiSeq System was used to sequence the amplified TCR beta libraries as 87-base-pair reads. Under the source paper's analysis protocol: A later analysis counted about 80 million unique TCR beta chains across the 670 or so repertoires, and 10 million to 12 million of these chains were shared by at least two donors. Raw reads were error-corrected and collapsed into unique sequences by a nearest-neighbor algorithm in which closely related sequences were merged to remove PCR and sequencing errors. Alignment of CDR3 sequences to IMGT reference sequences was used to assign V, D and J gene segments. For a sequence to be retained, a match of at least six nucleotides was required to both a V gene segment and a J gene segment. A rearrangement was called productive if the CDR3 had no stop codons and remained in frame with V and J, and every other rearrangement was called non-productive. CDR3 was defined by IMGT convention, running from the second conserved V-encoded cysteine to the conserved J-encoded phenylalanine. The earlier analysis of fewer than 750 of the donors excluded sequences that lacked an unambiguous match to a single V gene segment. In an earlier analysis of several hundred of the donors, V segments were called functional above 56.7% productive rearrangements and were called segregating when the between-donor standard deviation exceeded 5%. A statistical classification framework was built for diagnosing cytomegalovirus status from the catalog of TCR beta chain sequences. V and J gene assignment, in a later analysis, came from comparing TCR nucleotide sequences with IMGT/GENE-DB human TR gene sequences. A later analysis assigned CDR3 sequences and most-parsimonious VDJ recombination scenarios with the TCRdist pipeline. In a later analysis, each TCR beta chain was defined by its CDR3 amino acid sequence together with its V-gene family, and reads without a unique V-gene family were excluded. A later analysis removed roughly 590 highly shared, low-generation-probability nucleotide sequences to deal with suspected cross-contamination and a sequencing artifact. In a later analysis, a clonal expansion index for each public chain was calculated from normalized within-repertoire ranks of inferred template counts. Generation probabilities in a later analysis came from a VDJ recombination model fitted to out-of-frame rearrangements, and those results were checked against IGoR. A later analysis scored TCR-TCR, TCR-HLA and TCR-CMV co-occurrence with hypergeometric tests, applying a repertoire-size bias correction to TCR pairs. To estimate false discovery rates, a later analysis permuted the HLA or CMV assignments 20 times. In a later analysis, co-occurring TCRs were grouped using DBSCAN, with TCRdist sequence similarity added in when clustering inside HLA-allele-positive subsets. Co-occurrence clustering excluded repertoires with fewer than 30,000 or more than 120,000 public chains, plus five with anomalous nucleotide sharing. What TCRdb holds here is the immuneACCESS table cut down to in-frame rearrangements. Part of the clones is not present; checked against another copy, under half of the missing clones reflect an unresolved V gene, and the others are unexplained. V, J and clone size derive from that table, while D and trimming were established from the DNA sequence. The sample records some 160,000 clones, 84% of which are singletons. The ten most abundant clones make up 1.5% to 2.5% of the sample.

The cohort consisted of 650 to 700 healthy bone marrow donors. All cohort members were sampled while nominally healthy, although unrecorded immune exposures were likely present. The donor was CMV seronegative and was included in the group of a few hundred seronegative cohort members. Each donor provided a peripheral blood sample, and peripheral blood mononuclear cells were used for TCR beta sequencing. Genomic DNA extraction from the blood cell samples was performed with the Qiagen DNeasy Blood Extraction Kit. V is pared back by 4 bases and J by 0 bases, with 8 bases lying between the germline termini. The germline V gene (reference sequence) yields LNHDA for CDR1 and SQIVND for CDR2. The CDR3 runs 14 amino acids, cysteine and phenylalanine included. The read is trimmed to its CDR3 DNA, 42 bases read in frame from base 1.

The receptor comes from a man in his late teens or twenties in good health and CMV-seronegative. This chain joins TRBV19 to TRBJ2-3, and the D gene may be TRBD1, 5 bases matching. The sequenced sample consisted of PBMCs. The CDR3 protein is CASSTDRSTDTQYF. DNA sequence: TGTGCCAGTAGTACCGACAGAAGCACAGATACGCAGTATTTT.